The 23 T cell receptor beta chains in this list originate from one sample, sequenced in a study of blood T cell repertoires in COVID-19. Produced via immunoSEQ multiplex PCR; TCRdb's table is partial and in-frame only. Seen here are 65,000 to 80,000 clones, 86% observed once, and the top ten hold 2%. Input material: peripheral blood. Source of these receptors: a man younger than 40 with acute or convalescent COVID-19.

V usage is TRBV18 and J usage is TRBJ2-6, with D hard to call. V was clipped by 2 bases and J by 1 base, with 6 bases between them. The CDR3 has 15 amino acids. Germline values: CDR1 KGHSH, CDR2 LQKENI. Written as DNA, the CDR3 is TGTGCCAGCTCACCAATGGCTTCTGGGGCCAACGTCCTGACTTTC. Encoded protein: CASSPMASGANVLTF.

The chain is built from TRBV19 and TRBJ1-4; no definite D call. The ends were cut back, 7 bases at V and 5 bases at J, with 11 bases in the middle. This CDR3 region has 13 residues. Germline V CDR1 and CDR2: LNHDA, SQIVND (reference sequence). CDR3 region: CASNDWRNEKLFF. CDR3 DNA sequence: TGTGCCAGTAACGACTGGCGGAATGAAAAACTGTTTTTT.

Here the CDR3 reads CAWSVGWRGLDYGYTF. CDR3 bases: TGTGCCTGGAGTGTAGGGTGGAGGGGGCTTGACTATGGCTACACCTTC. The chain is built from TRBV30 and TRBJ1-2, with TRBD1 matching 7 bases. The V gene's germline CDR1 is GTSNPN and CDR2 SVGIG (reference sequence). The length of the CDR3 is 16 residues. The ends lost 0 bases at V and 3 bases at J; junction bases unmatched: 10.

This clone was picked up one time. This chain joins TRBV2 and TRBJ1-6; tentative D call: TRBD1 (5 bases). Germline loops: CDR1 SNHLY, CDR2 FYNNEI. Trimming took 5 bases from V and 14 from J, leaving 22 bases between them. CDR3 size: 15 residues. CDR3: CASSRLTGVGPALHF. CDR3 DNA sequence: TGTGCCAGCAGTAGGCTAACAGGAGTTGGTCCGGCCCTCCACTTT.

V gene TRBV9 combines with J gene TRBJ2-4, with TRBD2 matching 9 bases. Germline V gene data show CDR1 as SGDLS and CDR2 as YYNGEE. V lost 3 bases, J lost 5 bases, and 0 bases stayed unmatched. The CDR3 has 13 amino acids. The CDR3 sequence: CASSGLAENIQYF. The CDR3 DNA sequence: TGTGCCAGCAGCGGACTAGCGGAAAACATTCAGTACTTC.

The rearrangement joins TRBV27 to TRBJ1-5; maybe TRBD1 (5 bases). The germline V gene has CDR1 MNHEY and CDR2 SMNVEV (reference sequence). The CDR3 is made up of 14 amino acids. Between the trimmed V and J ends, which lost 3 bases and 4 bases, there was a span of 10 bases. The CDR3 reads CASSFSTENQPQHF. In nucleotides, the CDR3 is TGTGCCAGCAGTTTTTCGACAGAGAATCAGCCCCAGCATTTT.

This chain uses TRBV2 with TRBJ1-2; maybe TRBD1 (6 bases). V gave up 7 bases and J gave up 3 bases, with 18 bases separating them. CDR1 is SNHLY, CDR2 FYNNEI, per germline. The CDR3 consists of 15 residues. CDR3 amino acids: CASTPQGRGHYGYTF. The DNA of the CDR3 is TGTGCCAGCACCCCTCAGGGCAGGGGACACTATGGCTACACCTTC.

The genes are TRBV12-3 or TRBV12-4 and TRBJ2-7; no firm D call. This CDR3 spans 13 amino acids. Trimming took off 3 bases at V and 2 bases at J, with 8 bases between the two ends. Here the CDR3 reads CASSFNGPYEQYF. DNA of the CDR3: TGTGCCAGCAGTTTTAATGGGCCCTACGAGCAGTACTTC.

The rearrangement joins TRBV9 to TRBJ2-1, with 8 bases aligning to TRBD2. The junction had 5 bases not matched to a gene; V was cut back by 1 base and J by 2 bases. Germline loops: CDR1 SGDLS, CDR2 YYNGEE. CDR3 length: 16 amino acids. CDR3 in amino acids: CASSVNSGSTYNEQFF. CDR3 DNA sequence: TGTGCCAGCAGCGTAAACAGCGGGAGTACCTACAATGAGCAGTTCTTC. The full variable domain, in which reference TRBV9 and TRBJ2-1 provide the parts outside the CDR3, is DSGVTQTPKHLITATGQRVTLRCSPRSGDLSVYWYQQSLDQGLQFLIQYYNGEERAKGNILERFSAQQFPDLHSELNLSSLELGDSALYFCASSVNSGSTYNEQFFGPGTRLTVL.

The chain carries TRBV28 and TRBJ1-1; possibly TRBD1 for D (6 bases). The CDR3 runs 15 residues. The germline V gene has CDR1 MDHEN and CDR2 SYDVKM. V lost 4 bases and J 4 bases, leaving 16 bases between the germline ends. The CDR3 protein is CASSSRQVYRTEAFF. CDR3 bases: TGTGCCAGCAGTTCGAGACAGGTATATCGCACTGAAGCTTTCTTT.

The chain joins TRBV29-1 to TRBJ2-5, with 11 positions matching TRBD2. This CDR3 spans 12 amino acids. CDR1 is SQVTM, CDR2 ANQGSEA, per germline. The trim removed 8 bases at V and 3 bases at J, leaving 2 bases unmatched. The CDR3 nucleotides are TGCAGCTCGACTAGCGGGGAAGAGACCCAGTACTTC. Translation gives CSSTSGEETQYF.

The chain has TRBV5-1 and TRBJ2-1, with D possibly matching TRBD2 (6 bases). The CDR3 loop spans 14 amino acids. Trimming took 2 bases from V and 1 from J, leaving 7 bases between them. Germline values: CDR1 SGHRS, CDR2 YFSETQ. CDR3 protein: CASSLGTSYNEQFF. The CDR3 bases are TGCGCCAGCAGCTTAGGGACTTCCTACAATGAGCAGTTCTTC. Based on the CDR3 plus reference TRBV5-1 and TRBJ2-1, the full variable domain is KAGVTQTPRYLIKTRGQQVTLSCSPISGHRSVSWYQQTPGQGLQFLFEYFSETQRNKGNFPGRFSGRQFSNSRSEMNVSTLELGDSALYLCASSLGTSYNEQFFGPGTRLTVL.

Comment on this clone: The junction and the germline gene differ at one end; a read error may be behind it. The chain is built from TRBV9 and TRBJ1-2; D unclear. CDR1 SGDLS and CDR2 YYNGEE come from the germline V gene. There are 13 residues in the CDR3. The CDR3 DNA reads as TGTGCCAGCAGCGTAAAGCCTAAGTATGGCTACACCTTC. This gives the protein CASSVKPKYGYTF.

CDR3 DNA: TGTGCCAGTAGGCTGCAGGGGGGAAGGACCGGGGAGCTGTTTTTT. The encoded protein is CASRLQGGRTGELFF. The chain recombines TRBV19 with TRBJ2-2; possibly TRBD1 for D (7 bases). Trimming left V 6 bases short and J 5 bases short, with 16 bases between. The CDR3 runs to 15 residues. Germline V gives CDR1 LNHDA, CDR2 SQIVND (reference sequence).

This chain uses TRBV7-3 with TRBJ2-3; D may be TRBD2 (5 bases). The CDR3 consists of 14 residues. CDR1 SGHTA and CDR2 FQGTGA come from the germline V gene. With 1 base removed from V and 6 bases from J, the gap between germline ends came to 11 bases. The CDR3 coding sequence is TGTGCCAGCAGCTTAATGAGGGAAGCTGATACGCAGTATTTT. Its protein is CASSLMREADTQYF.

Written as DNA, the CDR3 is TGTGCCAGCAGTCAAACAGGGGACACTGAAGCTTTCTTT. Translation: CASSQTGDTEAFF. The V and J genes are TRBV7-9 and TRBJ1-1, with 7 positions matching TRBD1. CDR3 length: 13 amino acids. From germline, CDR1 is SEHNR and CDR2 FQNEAQ (reference sequence). With 6 bases clipped from V and 3 bases from J, the junction kept 4 bases outside the gene matches. The entire variable domain, with the rest obtained from reference TRBV7-9 and TRBJ1-1, is as follows: DTGVSQNPRHKITKRGQNVTFRCDPISEHNRLYWYRQTLGQGPEFLTYFQNEAQLEKSRLLSDRFSAERPKGSFSTLEIQRTEQGDSAMYLCASSQTGDTEAFFGQGTRLTVV.

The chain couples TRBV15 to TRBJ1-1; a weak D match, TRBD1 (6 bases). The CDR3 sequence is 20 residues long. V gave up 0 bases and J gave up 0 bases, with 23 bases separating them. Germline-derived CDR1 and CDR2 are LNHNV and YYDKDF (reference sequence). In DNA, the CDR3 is TGTGCCACCAGCAGAGATTTTTGGGACACAAAGGGTTCGTTGAACACTGAAGCTTTCTTT. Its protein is CATSRDFWDTKGSLNTEAFF.

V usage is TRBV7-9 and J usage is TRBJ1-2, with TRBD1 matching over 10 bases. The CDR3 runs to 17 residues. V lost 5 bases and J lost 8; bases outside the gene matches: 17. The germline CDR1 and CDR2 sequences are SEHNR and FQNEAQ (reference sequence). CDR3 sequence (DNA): TGTGCCAGCAGCAGCAGGACAGGGGGTTCCTCTATGGAGGGCTACACCTTC. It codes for CASSSRTGGSSMEGYTF.

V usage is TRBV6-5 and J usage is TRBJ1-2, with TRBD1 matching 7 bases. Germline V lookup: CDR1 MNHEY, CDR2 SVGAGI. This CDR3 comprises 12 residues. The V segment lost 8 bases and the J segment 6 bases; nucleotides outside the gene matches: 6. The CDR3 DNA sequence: TGTGCCAGCGTAGACAGGGTACATGGCTACACCTTC. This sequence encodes CASVDRVHGYTF.

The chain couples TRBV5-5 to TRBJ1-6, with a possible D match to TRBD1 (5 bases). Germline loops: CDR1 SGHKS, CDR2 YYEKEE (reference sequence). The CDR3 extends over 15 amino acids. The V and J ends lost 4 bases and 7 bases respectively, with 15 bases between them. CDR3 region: CASSATGLPNSPLHF. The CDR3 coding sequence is TGTGCCAGCAGCGCCACGGGACTACCCAATTCACCCCTCCACTTT.

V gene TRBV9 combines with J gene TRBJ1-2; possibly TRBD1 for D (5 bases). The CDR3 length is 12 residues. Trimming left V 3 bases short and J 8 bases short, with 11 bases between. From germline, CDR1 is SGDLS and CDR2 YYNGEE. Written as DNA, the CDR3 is TGTGCCAGCAGCGCAGGACACGCAGGCTACACCTTC. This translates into CASSAGHAGYTF.

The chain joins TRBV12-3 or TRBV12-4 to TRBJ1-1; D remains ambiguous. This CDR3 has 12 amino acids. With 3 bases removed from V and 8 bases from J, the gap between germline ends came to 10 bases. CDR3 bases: TGTGCCAGCAGTTTTACTACCGCCGAAGCTTTCTTT. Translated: CASSFTTAEAFF.

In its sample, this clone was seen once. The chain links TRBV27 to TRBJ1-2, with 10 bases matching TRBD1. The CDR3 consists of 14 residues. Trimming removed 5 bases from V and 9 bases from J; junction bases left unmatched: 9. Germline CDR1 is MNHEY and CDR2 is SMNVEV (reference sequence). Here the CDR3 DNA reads TGTGCCAGCAGTGTTCGAGGGACAGGGGTGCGCTACACCTTC. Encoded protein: CASSVRGTGVRYTF.